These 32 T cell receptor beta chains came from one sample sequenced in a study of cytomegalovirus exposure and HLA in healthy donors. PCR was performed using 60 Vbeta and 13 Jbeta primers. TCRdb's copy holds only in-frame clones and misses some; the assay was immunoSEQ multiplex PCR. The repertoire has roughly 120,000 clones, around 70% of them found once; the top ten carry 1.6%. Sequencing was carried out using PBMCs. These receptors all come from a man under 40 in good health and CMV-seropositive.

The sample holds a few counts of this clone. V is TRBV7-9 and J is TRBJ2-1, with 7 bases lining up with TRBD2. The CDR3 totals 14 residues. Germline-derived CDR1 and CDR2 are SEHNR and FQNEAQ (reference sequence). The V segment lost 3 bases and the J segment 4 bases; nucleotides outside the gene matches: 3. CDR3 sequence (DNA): TGTGCCAGCAGCTTGGGGACTACTTACAATGAGCAGTTCTTC. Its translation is CASSLGTTYNEQFF.

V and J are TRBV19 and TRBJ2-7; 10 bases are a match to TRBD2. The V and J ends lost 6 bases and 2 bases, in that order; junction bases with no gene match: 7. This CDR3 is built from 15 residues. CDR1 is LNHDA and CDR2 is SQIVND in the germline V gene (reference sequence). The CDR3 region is CASRLTSGETYEQYF. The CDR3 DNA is TGTGCCAGTAGGCTCACTAGCGGGGAGACCTACGAGCAGTACTTC.

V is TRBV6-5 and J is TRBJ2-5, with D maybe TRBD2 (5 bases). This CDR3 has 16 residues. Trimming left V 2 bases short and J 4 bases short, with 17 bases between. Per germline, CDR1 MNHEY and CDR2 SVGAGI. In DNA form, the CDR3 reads TGTGCCAGCAGTTACCTCTCCGGGATCACGGGAGAGACCCAGTACTTC. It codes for CASSYLSGITGETQYF.

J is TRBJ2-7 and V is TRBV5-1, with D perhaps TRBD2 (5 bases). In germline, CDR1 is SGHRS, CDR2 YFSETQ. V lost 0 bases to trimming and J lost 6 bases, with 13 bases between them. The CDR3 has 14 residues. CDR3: CASSLVDSRREQYF. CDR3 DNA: TGCGCCAGCAGCTTGGTGGACTCGCGGCGCGAGCAGTACTTC.

Written as DNA, the CDR3 is TGTGCCAGCAGCTTATTCATTCGTGGAGACTCCCGCTACGAGCAGTACTTC. It specifies CASSLFIRGDSRYEQYF. The chain links TRBV13 to TRBJ2-7, with unresolved D. The CDR3 consists of 17 residues. Germline V gives CDR1 PRHDT, CDR2 FYEKMQ (reference sequence). Trimming stripped 2 bases from V and 3 bases from J, with 20 bases between.

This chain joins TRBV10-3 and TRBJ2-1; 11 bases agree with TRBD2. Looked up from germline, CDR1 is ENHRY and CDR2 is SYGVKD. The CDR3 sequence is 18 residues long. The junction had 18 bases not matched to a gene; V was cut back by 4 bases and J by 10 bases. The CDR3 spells CAISGWGDLAGGRIEQFF. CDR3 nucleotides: TGTGCCATCAGTGGCTGGGGGGACTTAGCGGGAGGGCGAATAGAGCAGTTCTTC.

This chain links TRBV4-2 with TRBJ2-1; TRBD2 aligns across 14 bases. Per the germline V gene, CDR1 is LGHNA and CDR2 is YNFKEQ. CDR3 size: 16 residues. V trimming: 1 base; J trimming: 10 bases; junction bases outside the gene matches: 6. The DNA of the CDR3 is TGTGCCAGCAGCCAAGCCGGGACTAGCGGGAGCGACGAGCAGTTCTTC. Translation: CASSQAGTSGSDEQFF.

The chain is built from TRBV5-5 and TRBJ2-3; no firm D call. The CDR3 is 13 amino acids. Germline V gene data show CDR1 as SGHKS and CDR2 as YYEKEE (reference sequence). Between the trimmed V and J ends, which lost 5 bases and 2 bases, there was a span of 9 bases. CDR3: CASRYSFTDTQYF. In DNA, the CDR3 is TGTGCCAGCAGATACTCTTTCACAGATACGCAGTATTTT.

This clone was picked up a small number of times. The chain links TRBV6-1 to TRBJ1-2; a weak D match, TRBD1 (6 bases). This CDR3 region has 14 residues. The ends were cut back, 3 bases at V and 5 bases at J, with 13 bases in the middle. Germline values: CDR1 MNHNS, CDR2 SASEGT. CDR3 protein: CASSELGRGYGYTF. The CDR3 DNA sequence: TGTGCCAGCAGTGAGTTGGGGAGGGGGTATGGCTACACCTTC.

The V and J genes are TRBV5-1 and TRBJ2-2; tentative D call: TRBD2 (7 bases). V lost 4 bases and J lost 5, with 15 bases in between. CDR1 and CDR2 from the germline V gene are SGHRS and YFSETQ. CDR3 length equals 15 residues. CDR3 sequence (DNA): TGCGCCAGCAGCGGAGGACTAGGGGGGACCGGGGAGCTGTTTTTT. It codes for CASSGGLGGTGELFF.

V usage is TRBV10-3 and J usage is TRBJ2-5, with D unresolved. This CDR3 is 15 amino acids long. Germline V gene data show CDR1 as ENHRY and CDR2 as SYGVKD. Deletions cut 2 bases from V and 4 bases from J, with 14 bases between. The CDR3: CAISEVEAARETQYF. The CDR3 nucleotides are TGTGCCATCAGTGAGGTCGAGGCGGCACGAGAGACCCAGTACTTC.

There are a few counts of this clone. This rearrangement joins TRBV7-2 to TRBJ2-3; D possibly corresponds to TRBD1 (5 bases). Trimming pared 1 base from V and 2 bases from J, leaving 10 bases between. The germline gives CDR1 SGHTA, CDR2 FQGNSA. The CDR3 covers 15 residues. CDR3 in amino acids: CASSLGGGFTDTQYF. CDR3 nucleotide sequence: TGTGCCAGCAGCTTAGGGGGCGGCTTCACAGATACGCAGTATTTT.

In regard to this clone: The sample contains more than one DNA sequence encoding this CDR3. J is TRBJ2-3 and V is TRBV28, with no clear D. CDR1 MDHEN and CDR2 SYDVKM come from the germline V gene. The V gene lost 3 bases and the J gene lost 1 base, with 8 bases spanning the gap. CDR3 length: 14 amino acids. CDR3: CASSFVAGTDTQYF. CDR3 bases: TGTGCCAGCAGTTTCGTGGCGGGCACAGATACGCAGTATTTT.

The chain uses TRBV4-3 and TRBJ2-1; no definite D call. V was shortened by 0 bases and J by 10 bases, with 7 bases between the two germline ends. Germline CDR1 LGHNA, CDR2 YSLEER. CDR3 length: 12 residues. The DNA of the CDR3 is TGCGCCAGCAGCCAAGATTACCGGGAGCAGTTCTTC. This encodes CASSQDYREQFF.

CDR3 nucleotide sequence: TGTGCCAGCAGTCCCGGGACAGGGAGTGAAAAACTGTTTTTT. Translating gives CASSPGTGSEKLFF. The chain uses TRBV5-8 and TRBJ1-4, with 9 bases matching TRBD1. CDR3 length: 14 residues. Trimming removed 5 bases from V and 7 bases from J; junction bases left unmatched: 6. Germline lookup yields CDR1 SGHTS and CDR2 YDEGEE.

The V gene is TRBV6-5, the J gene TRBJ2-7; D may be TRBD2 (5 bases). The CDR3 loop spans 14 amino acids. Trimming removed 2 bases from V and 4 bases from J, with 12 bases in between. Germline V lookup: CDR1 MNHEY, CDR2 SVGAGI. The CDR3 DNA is TGTGCCAGCAGTTACCGAGGGTTGGGTTACGAGCAGTACTTC. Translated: CASSYRGLGYEQYF.

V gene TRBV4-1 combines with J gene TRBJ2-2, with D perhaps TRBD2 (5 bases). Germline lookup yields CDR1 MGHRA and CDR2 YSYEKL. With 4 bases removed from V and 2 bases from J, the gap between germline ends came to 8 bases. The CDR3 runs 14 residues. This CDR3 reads CASSLSGNTGELFF. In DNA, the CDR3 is TGCGCCAGCAGCCTAAGCGGTAACACCGGGGAGCTGTTTTTT.

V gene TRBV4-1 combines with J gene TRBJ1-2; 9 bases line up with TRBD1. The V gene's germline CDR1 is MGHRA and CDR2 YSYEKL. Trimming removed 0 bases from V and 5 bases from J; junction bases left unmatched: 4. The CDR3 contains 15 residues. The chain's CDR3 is CASSQDLGTGYGYTF. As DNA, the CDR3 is TGCGCCAGCAGCCAAGATCTCGGGACAGGGTATGGCTACACCTTC.

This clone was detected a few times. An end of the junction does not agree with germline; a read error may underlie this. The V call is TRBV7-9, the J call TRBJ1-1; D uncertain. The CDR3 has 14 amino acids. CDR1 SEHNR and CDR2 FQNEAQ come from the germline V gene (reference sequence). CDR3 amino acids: CSSSPSRVSTEAFF. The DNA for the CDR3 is TGTTCCAGCAGCCCGTCGAGGGTGAGCACTGAAGCTTTCTTT.

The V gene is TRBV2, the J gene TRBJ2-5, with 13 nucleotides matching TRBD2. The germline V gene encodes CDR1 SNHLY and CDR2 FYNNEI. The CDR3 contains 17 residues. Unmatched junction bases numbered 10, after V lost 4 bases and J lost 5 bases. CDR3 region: CASSVPLAGGPGETQYF. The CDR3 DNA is TGTGCCAGCAGTGTCCCACTAGCGGGAGGGCCTGGGGAGACCCAGTACTTC.

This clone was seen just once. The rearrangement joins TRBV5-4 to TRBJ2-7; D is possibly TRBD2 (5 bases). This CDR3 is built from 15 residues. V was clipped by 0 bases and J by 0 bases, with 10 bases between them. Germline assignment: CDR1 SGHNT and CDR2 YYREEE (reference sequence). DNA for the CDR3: TGTGCCAGCAGCTTGGGACTACCCTCCTCCTACGAGCAGTACTTC. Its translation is CASSLGLPSSYEQYF. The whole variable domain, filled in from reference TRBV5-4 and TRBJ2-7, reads ETGVTQSPTHLIKTRGQQVTLRCSSQSGHNTVSWYQQALGQGPQFIFQYYREEENGRGNFPPRFSGLQFPNYSSELNVNALELDDSALYLCASSLGLPSSYEQYFGPGTRLTVT.

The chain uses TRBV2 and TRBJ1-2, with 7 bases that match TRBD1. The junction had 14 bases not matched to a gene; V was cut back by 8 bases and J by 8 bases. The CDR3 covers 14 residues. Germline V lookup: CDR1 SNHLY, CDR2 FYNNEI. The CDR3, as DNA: TGTGCCAGCCAGACCGACAGGGTGGATCCAGGCTACACCTTC. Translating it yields CASQTDRVDPGYTF.

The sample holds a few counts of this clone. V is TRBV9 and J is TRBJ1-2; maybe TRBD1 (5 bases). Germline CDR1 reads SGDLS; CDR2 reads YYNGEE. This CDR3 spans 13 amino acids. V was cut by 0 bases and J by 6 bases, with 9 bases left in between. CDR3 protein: CASSVVPGHGYTF. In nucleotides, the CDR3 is TGTGCCAGCAGCGTAGTGCCAGGGCATGGCTACACCTTC.

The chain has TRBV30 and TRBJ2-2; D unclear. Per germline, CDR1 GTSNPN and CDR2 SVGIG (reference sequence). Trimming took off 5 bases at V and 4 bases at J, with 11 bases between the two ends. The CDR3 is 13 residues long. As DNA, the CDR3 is TGTGCCTGGGATCAGGCCTCCACCGGGGAGCTGTTTTTT. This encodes CAWDQASTGELFF.

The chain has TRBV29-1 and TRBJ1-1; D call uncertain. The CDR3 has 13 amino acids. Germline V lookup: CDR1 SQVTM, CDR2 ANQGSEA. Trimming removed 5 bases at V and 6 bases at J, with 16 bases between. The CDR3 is CSVLRPEEAEAFF. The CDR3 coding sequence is TGCAGCGTTTTAAGGCCTGAAGAGGCTGAAGCTTTCTTT.

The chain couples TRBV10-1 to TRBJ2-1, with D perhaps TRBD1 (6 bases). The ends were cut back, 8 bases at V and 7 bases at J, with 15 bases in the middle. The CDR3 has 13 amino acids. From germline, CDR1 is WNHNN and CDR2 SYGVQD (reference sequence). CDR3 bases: TGCGCCAGCCGTACAGGGTTGGGGAATGAGCAGTTCTTC. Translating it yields CASRTGLGNEQFF.

The CDR3 DNA sequence: TGTGCCAGCAGTGAAGCAGGTTCGTGGCAGCCCCAGCATTTT. It codes for CASSEAGSWQPQHF. The J gene is TRBJ1-5, the V gene TRBV25-1, with D unclear. There are 14 residues in the CDR3. V shed 2 bases and J shed 7 bases, with 12 bases lying between them. Germline-derived CDR1 and CDR2 are MGHDK and SYGVNS.

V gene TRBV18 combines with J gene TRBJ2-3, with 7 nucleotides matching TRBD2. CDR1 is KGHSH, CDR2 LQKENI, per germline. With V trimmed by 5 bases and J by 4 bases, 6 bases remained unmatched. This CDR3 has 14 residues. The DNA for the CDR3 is TGTGCCAGCTCATCGGGCGGGAGCGCAGATACGCAGTATTTT. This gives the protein CASSSGGSADTQYF.

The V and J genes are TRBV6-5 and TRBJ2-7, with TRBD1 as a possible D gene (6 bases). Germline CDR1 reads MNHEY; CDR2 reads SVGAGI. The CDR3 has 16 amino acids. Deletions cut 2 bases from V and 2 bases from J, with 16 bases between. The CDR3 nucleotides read TGTGCCAGCAGTTACGACCCAGGGGAGTCAACCTACGAGCAGTACTTC. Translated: CASSYDPGESTYEQYF.

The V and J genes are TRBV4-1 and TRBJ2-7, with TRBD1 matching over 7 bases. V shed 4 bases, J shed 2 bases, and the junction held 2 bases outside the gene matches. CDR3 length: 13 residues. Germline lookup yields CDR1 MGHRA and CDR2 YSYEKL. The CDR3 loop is CASSRDSTYEQYF. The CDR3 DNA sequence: TGCGCCAGCAGCCGGGACAGTACCTACGAGCAGTACTTC.

The CDR3 protein is CAWSSKNTEAFF. In DNA, the CDR3 is TGTGCCTGGAGTTCCAAGAACACTGAAGCTTTCTTT. This chain links TRBV30 with TRBJ1-1, with no clear D. Germline CDR1 reads GTSNPN; CDR2 reads SVGIG (reference sequence). The V gene lost 2 bases and the J gene lost 1 base, with 5 bases spanning the gap. CDR3 length equals 12 residues.

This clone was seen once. The CDR3 nucleotides read TGTGCCAGCAGCCAGGTCCGTAGCCGGGAGCTGTTTTTT. This gives the protein CASSQVRSRELFF. V and J are TRBV14 and TRBJ2-2, with unresolved D. V was clipped by 3 bases and J by 9 bases, with 11 bases between them. The CDR3 covers 13 residues. Per germline, CDR1 SGHDN and CDR2 FVKESK.